Below are 29 T cell receptor beta chains sequenced from a single sample in a study of blood T cell repertoires in COVID-19. Only in-frame clones appear in the TCRdb table, and some are missing; sequencing was by immunoSEQ multiplex PCR. The sample consists of about 140,000 clones, over 80% of them appearing once. Sequenced input: PBMCs or T cells enriched from blood (not recorded which). These receptors came from a man aged 70 or older who had been exposed to COVID-19.

The V and J genes are TRBV2 and TRBJ2-5, with D perhaps TRBD2 (6 bases). The CDR3 is made up of 15 amino acids. V was shortened by 3 bases and J by 2 bases, with 13 bases between the two germline ends. The germline CDR1 and CDR2 sequences are SNHLY and FYNNEI. The CDR3 protein is CASSDTGVGQETQYF. As DNA, the CDR3 is TGTGCCAGCAGTGATACGGGAGTTGGGCAAGAGACCCAGTACTTC.

This sequence joins TRBV12-3 or TRBV12-4 and TRBJ1-2; D remains unclear. Trimming left V 4 bases short and J 4 bases short, with 4 bases between. The CDR3 consists of 11 residues. CDR3 region: CASSSVYGYTF. CDR3 nucleotide sequence: TGTGCCAGCAGTTCCGTCTATGGCTACACCTTC.

V is TRBV15 and J is TRBJ2-3, with D unresolved. The CDR3 is 13 residues long. Germline CDR1 and CDR2: LNHNV and YYDKDF (reference sequence). Trimming cost V 5 bases and J 5 bases, with 11 bases left between them. In DNA, the CDR3 is TGTGCCACCAGCGGCCTTAGAGGAGATACGCAGTATTTT. This sequence encodes CATSGLRGDTQYF.

The J gene is TRBJ1-2, the V gene TRBV27, with unresolved D. V lost 2 bases to trimming and J lost 1 base, with 8 bases between them. Germline V CDR1 and CDR2: MNHEY, SMNVEV (reference sequence). The CDR3 is 14 amino acids. CDR3 coding DNA: TGTGCCAGCAGTTTACGGTCTGATAACTATGGCTACACCTTC. Translated: CASSLRSDNYGYTF.

The chain is built from TRBV25-1 and TRBJ1-2, with TRBD1 matching over 8 bases. The trim removed 0 bases at V and 8 bases at J, leaving 8 bases unmatched. The CDR3 has 15 amino acids. CDR1 is MGHDK and CDR2 is SYGVNS in the germline V gene. CDR3: CASSEYGTGGGGYTF. CDR3 nucleotides: TGTGCCAGCAGTGAATACGGGACAGGCGGAGGGGGCTACACCTTC.

This clone turned up a few times. This chain connects TRBV9 to TRBJ1-1; unclear D gene. Looked up from germline, CDR1 is SGDLS and CDR2 is YYNGEE. V was clipped by 2 bases and J by 1 base, with 9 bases between them. The length of the CDR3 is 14 residues. The CDR3 coding sequence is TGTGCCAGCAGCGTGAGTTGGGCGAACACTGAAGCTTTCTTT. It encodes CASSVSWANTEAFF.

The chain joins TRBV5-6 to TRBJ2-7; maybe TRBD2 (6 bases). The CDR3 is made up of 13 amino acids. From germline, CDR1 is SGHDT and CDR2 YYEEEE. V shed 5 bases and J shed 1 base, with 10 bases lying between them. The CDR3 DNA follows: TGTGCCAGCAGTAAGGCGGGATCCTACGAGCAGTACTTC. Its protein product is CASSKAGSYEQYF.

This chain links TRBV27 with TRBJ1-4; TRBD1 might be the D (5 bases). The germline V gene encodes CDR1 MNHEY and CDR2 SMNVEV (reference sequence). V was pared by 7 bases and J by 8 bases, with 14 bases between. The CDR3 contains 13 residues. The CDR3 sequence is CASMGGVGEKLFF. For the CDR3, the DNA is TGTGCCAGCATGGGGGGGGTGGGAGAAAAACTGTTTTTT.

CDR3 loop: CASSQGGLAGTQETQYF. Here the CDR3 DNA reads TGCGCCAGCAGCCAGGGGGGACTAGCGGGTACCCAAGAGACCCAGTACTTC. The chain is built from TRBV4-3 and TRBJ2-5, with TRBD2 matching over 12 bases. CDR1 and CDR2 from the germline V gene are LGHNA and YSLEER. This CDR3 has 17 residues. V was pared by 3 bases and J by 1 base, with 6 bases of the junction left unmatched.

The chain links TRBV19 to TRBJ1-5; 9 nucleotides align to TRBD1. There are 14 residues in the CDR3. V trimming: 6 bases; J trimming: 4 bases; junction bases outside the gene matches: 4. The germline V gene has CDR1 LNHDA and CDR2 SQIVND (reference sequence). For the CDR3, the DNA is TGTGCCAGTAGGGGACAGGGAGGGAATCAGCCCCAGCATTTT. Translating gives CASRGQGGNQPQHF.

The gene calls are TRBV6-2 or TRBV6-3 and TRBJ1-5; D possibly corresponds to TRBD1 (5 bases). There are 17 residues in the CDR3. Trimming pared 2 bases from V and 0 bases from J, leaving 14 bases between. The germline gives CDR1 MNHEY, CDR2 SVGEGT. Here the CDR3 reads CASSYPTGGFSNQPQHF. The DNA for the CDR3 is TGTGCCAGCAGTTACCCGACGGGGGGATTTAGCAATCAGCCCCAGCATTTT.

The chain has TRBV5-1 and TRBJ1-2; D unresolved. The CDR3 runs to 13 residues. V lost 2 bases to trimming and J lost 6 bases, with 11 bases between them. Germline CDR1 reads SGHRS; CDR2 reads YFSETQ. The CDR3, as DNA: TGCGCCAGCAGCTTAAAAGGGAGTGATGGCTACACCTTC. Translation gives CASSLKGSDGYTF. The whole variable domain, filled in from reference TRBV5-1 and TRBJ1-2, reads KAGVTQTPRYLIKTRGQQVTLSCSPISGHRSVSWYQQTPGQGLQFLFEYFSETQRNKGNFPGRFSGRQFSNSRSEMNVSTLELGDSALYLCASSLKGSDGYTFGSGTRLTVV.

J is TRBJ1-2 and V is TRBV4-1, with TRBD1 as a possible D gene (6 bases). The CDR3 has 15 amino acids. V gave up 0 bases and J gave up 7 bases, with 15 bases separating them. Germline CDR1 MGHRA, CDR2 YSYEKL. The CDR3 sequence: CASSQDGGRAAGYTF. CDR3 DNA sequence: TGCGCCAGCAGCCAAGATGGGGGCAGAGCGGCTGGCTACACCTTC.

The chain links TRBV29-1 to TRBJ2-1, with 9 nucleotides matching TRBD2. The CDR3 spans 16 residues. Germline CDR1 SQVTM, CDR2 ANQGSEA. The junction had 11 bases not matched to a gene; V was cut back by 4 bases and J by 4 bases. The CDR3 here is CSVAPRSGGGYNEQFF. The CDR3 region has the DNA TGCAGCGTTGCCCCGCGTAGCGGGGGAGGATACAATGAGCAGTTCTTC.

This chain joins TRBV7-3 and TRBJ2-1; 7 bases match TRBD2. Germline lookup yields CDR1 SGHTA and CDR2 FQGTGA. This CDR3 contains 16 residues. J gave up 0 bases and V 0 bases, and 2 bases lay outside the gene matches. The CDR3 DNA sequence: TGTGCCAGCAGCTTAACAGGCGGGGGCTCCTACAATGAGCAGTTCTTC. Translated: CASSLTGGGSYNEQFF.

V gene TRBV7-9 combines with J gene TRBJ2-7, with 14 bases fitting TRBD2. J lost 5 bases, V lost 5 bases, and 5 bases had no gene match. The CDR3 runs 15 residues. Germline loops: CDR1 SEHNR, CDR2 FQNEAQ (reference sequence). CDR3 region: CASSRLAGGRNEQYF. CDR3 coding DNA: TGTGCCAGCAGCCGACTAGCGGGGGGGCGGAACGAGCAGTACTTC.

The gene calls are TRBV2 and TRBJ1-1, with 9 bases fitting TRBD1. The J segment lost 7 bases and the V segment lost 7 bases, leaving 4 bases of the junction unmatched. Germline CDR1 and CDR2: SNHLY and FYNNEI. The CDR3 sequence is 12 residues long. CDR3 bases: TGTGCCAGCACACAGGGGGCCGGTGAAGCTTTCTTT. Amino acids: CASTQGAGEAFF.

The V call is TRBV7-8, the J call TRBJ1-2; the D gene is possibly TRBD1 (6 bases). The CDR3 extends over 17 amino acids. Between the trimmed V and J ends, which lost 4 bases and 1 base, there was a span of 19 bases. The germline CDR1 and CDR2 sequences are SGHVS and FQNEAQ. CDR3 sequence reads: CASSSRRGERINYGYTF. CDR3 DNA: TGTGCCAGCAGCTCCCGCAGGGGTGAGAGGATTAACTATGGCTACACCTTC.

This chain joins TRBV6-4 and TRBJ1-5, with 7 nucleotides matching TRBD1. Germline CDR1 and CDR2: MRHNA and SNTAGT. J was trimmed by 0 bases and V by 6 bases; bases with no gene match: 5. The CDR3 is made up of 15 amino acids. The CDR3, as DNA: TGTGCCAGCAGGGGGACAGATTATAGCAATCAGCCCCAGCATTTT. This sequence encodes CASRGTDYSNQPQHF.

This clone appeared a single time. The genes are TRBV6-5 and TRBJ1-2; TRBD1 is a possible D gene (5 bases). CDR3 length equals 14 residues. The V and J ends lost 3 bases and 6 bases respectively, with 14 bases between them. The germline CDR1 and CDR2 sequences are MNHEY and SVGAGI. This chain's CDR3 is CASSYQPGYDGYTF. For the CDR3, the DNA is TGTGCCAGCAGTTATCAGCCAGGGTATGATGGCTACACCTTC.

The chain recombines TRBV28 with TRBJ2-6; 9 bases align to TRBD1. The CDR3 totals 17 residues. V was pared by 3 bases and J by 0 bases, with 3 bases of the junction left unmatched. Germline-derived CDR1 and CDR2 are MDHEN and SYDVKM. The CDR3, as DNA: TGTGCCAGCAGTTTTGGACAGGGGTTCTCTGGGGCCAACGTCCTGACTTTC. Its protein product is CASSFGQGFSGANVLTF.

The J gene is TRBJ2-7, the V gene TRBV7-2, with D perhaps matching TRBD1 (5 bases). Germline CDR1 is SGHTA and CDR2 is FQGNSA. The CDR3 runs 16 residues. Trimming stripped 1 base from V and 5 bases from J, with 18 bases between. The CDR3 is CASSLDLLGVGHEQYF. DNA for the CDR3: TGTGCCAGCAGCTTAGACTTATTAGGGGTGGGCCACGAGCAGTACTTC.

The rearrangement joins TRBV19 to TRBJ1-1; D is unclear. This CDR3 has 13 residues. Germline values: CDR1 LNHDA, CDR2 SQIVND (reference sequence). Trimming took 6 bases from V and 7 from J, leaving 15 bases between them. CDR3 in amino acids: CASSEWGGNEAFF. The CDR3 coding sequence is TGTGCCAGTAGCGAATGGGGAGGGAATGAAGCTTTCTTT.

The V and J genes are TRBV11-2 and TRBJ1-4; D is uncertain. This CDR3 contains 17 residues. Looked up from germline, CDR1 is SGHAT and CDR2 is FQNNGV. Between the trimmed V and J ends, which lost 1 base and 8 bases, there was a span of 20 bases. CDR3 bases: TGTGCCAGCAGCTTAGTAAGTTCACGTGGTCTAAAGGAAAAACTGTTTTTT. Its translation is CASSLVSSRGLKEKLFF.

The CDR3 loop is CASSLGGRAKETQYF. The CDR3 DNA follows: TGTGCCAGCAGCTTAGGGGGGAGGGCCAAAGAGACCCAGTACTTC. The chain joins TRBV7-2 to TRBJ2-5; 7 nucleotides agree with TRBD2. The V gene's germline CDR1 is SGHTA and CDR2 FQGNSA. Trimming at V came to 1 base and at J to 3 bases, leaving 5 bases not matched to a gene. The CDR3 is 15 residues long.

The V call is TRBV15, the J call TRBJ1-1, with TRBD1 matching over 7 bases. Per germline, CDR1 LNHNV and CDR2 YYDKDF (reference sequence). The ends lost 1 base at V and 5 bases at J; junction bases unmatched: 4. CDR3 length: 14 amino acids. In nucleotides, the CDR3 is TGTGCCACCAGCAGAGGGGACAGTATGACTGAAGCTTTCTTT. Protein sequence: CATSRGDSMTEAFF.

The chain is built from TRBV6-2 or TRBV6-3 and TRBJ1-2, with 8 bases that match TRBD1. With V trimmed by 4 bases and J by 10 bases, 11 bases remained unmatched. Germline V gene lookup returns CDR1 MNHEY and CDR2 SVGEGT. This CDR3 region has 14 residues. CDR3: CASSFAQGASAYTF. CDR3 in DNA: TGTGCCAGCAGTTTCGCGCAGGGGGCGTCGGCCTACACCTTC.

The gene calls are TRBV3-1 (or the pseudogene TRBV3-2) and TRBJ1-1; D is perhaps TRBD1 (5 bases). The CDR3 totals 15 residues. Germline CDR1 LGHDT, CDR2 YNNKEL (reference sequence). The V end lost 4 bases, the J end lost 0 bases, and 12 bases lay between the germline ends. The CDR3 DNA is TGTGCCAGCAGCCCGGACAACGGGTTGAACACTGAAGCTTTCTTT. Translated, it gives CASSPDNGLNTEAFF.

This clone occurred once. This chain connects TRBV4-1 to TRBJ2-1, with 9 bases matching TRBD2. V was clipped by 2 bases and J by 5 bases; unmatched bases: 4. CDR3 length equals 15 residues. CDR1 and CDR2 (germline): MGHRA, YSYEKL. The CDR3 protein is CASSQSLAGDNEQFF. The CDR3 bases are TGCGCCAGCAGCCAAAGTTTAGCGGGAGACAATGAGCAGTTCTTC.